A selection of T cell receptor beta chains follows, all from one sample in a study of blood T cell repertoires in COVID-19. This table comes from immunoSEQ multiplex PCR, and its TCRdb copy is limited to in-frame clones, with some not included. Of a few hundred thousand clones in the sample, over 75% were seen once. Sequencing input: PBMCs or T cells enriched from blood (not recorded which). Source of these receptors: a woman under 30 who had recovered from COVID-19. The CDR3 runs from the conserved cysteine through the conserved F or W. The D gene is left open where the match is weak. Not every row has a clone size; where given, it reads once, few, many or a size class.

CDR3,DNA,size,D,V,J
CASSYGTGEWGYTF,TGTGCCAGCAGTTACGGGACAGGGGAATGGGGCTACACCTTC,.,TRBD1,TRBV6-6,TRBJ1-2
CASSSPDRTNYGYTF,TGTGCCAGCAGCTCCCCGGACAGGACTAACTATGGCTACACCTTC,.,TRBD1,TRBV7-9,TRBJ1-2
CASSLPPPHRGGNIQYF,TGTGCCAGCAGTTTACCGCCCCCCCACAGGGGCGGGAACATTCAGTACTTC,.,TRBD1,TRBV27,TRBJ2-4
CASSAETMNTEAFF,TGTGCCAGCAGCGCAGAGACAATGAACACTGAAGCTTTCTTT,few,.,TRBV5-4,TRBJ1-1
CASSGRGSQALFF,TGTGCCAGCAGTGGGAGGGGCTCCCAGGCTCTGTTTTTT,once,.,TRBV2,TRBJ2-2
CASSLEGGASTEAFF,TGCGCCAGCAGCTTGGAGGGCGGGGCAAGCACTGAAGCTTTCTTT,.,.,TRBV5-1,TRBJ1-1
CASSQESGGAGRTQYF,TGTGCCAGCAGCCAAGAATCAGGGGGCGCGGGAAGGACCCAGTACTTC,.,TRBD1,TRBV3-1/TRBV3-2,TRBJ2-5
CASSQDHRTEAFF,TGTGCCAGCAGCCAAGACCATCGGACTGAAGCTTTCTTT,.,.,TRBV3-1/TRBV3-2,TRBJ1-1
CASSHEGGQITEAFF,TGTGCCAGCAGCCACGAGGGGGGGCAGATCACTGAAGCTTTCTTT,.,.,TRBV16,TRBJ1-1
CASSPGGTGFTYEQYF,TGCGCCAGCAGCCCCGGGGGGACAGGTTTCACCTACGAGCAGTACTTC,.,.,TRBV5-1,TRBJ2-7
CASSLQETQYF,TGTGCCAGCAGTCTTCAAGAGACCCAGTACTTC,once,.,TRBV12-3/TRBV12-4,TRBJ2-5
CASSSLAGGSYEQYF,TGCGCCAGCAGCTCCCTCGCGGGTGGCTCCTACGAGCAGTACTTC,.,.,TRBV5-1,TRBJ2-7
CASSDRGLASYEQYF,TGTGCCAGCAGCGACAGGGGGCTAGCGAGCTACGAGCAGTACTTC,.,TRBD1,TRBV11-2,TRBJ2-7
CASTYTLGSYEQYF,TGTGCCAGCACCTACACCCTAGGCTCTTACGAGCAGTACTTC,.,.,TRBV28,TRBJ2-7
CASSPRQVINNYGYTF,TGTGCCAGCAGCCCCAGACAGGTGATAAATAACTATGGCTACACCTTC,.,.,TRBV7-9,TRBJ1-2
CASSWGSHSPLHF,TGTGCCAGCAGCTGGGGCTCCCATTCACCCCTCCACTTT,.,.,TRBV12-3/TRBV12-4,TRBJ1-6
CASIGRAGAPYNSPLHF,TGTGCCAGCATAGGTCGGGCAGGGGCCCCCTATAATTCACCCCTCCACTTT,.,.,TRBV28,TRBJ1-6
CASRRTDAGYTF,TGTGCCAGCAGGAGGACAGACGCTGGCTACACCTTC,.,.,TRBV2,TRBJ1-2
CASSVGLAGGQETQYF,TGTGCCAGCAGCGTTGGACTAGCGGGGGGCCAAGAGACCCAGTACTTC,.,TRBD2,TRBV9,TRBJ2-5
CASSLGGTSIMSGDEQFF,TGTGCCAGCAGCTTAGGAGGGACTAGCATCATGTCAGGGGATGAGCAGTTCTTC,.,TRBD2,TRBV7-9,TRBJ2-1
CAWSVERGATNEKLFF,TGTGCCTGGAGTGTAGAAAGGGGCGCAACTAATGAAAAACTGTTTTTT,.,.,TRBV30,TRBJ1-4
CASSLDIFNTEAFF,TGTGCCAGCAGCTTGGACATCTTTAACACTGAAGCTTTCTTT,.,.,TRBV5-4,TRBJ1-1
CASSYLAGAGETQYF,TGTGCCAGCAGCTACCTAGCGGGAGCCGGGGAGACCCAGTACTTC,.,TRBD2,TRBV7-3,TRBJ2-5
CASSPPAGGYEQYF,TGTGCCAGCAGTCCCCCGGCAGGTGGCTACGAGCAGTACTTC,.,.,TRBV28,TRBJ2-7
CASSLVAGGPHTQYF,TGCGCCAGCAGCTTGGTAGCGGGAGGCCCCCATACGCAGTATTTT,.,TRBD2,TRBV5-1,TRBJ2-3
CASKLAGDNEQFF,TGTGCCAGCAAACTAGCGGGAGACAATGAGCAGTTCTTC,.,TRBD2,TRBV2,TRBJ2-1
CASSSRPFDRDYSYEQYF,TGTGCCAGCAGCTCCCGACCCTTTGACAGGGATTATTCCTACGAGCAGTACTTC,.,TRBD1,TRBV5-5,TRBJ2-7
CASRYGGTGYEQYF,TGTGCCAGCAGATATGGGGGGACAGGGTACGAGCAGTACTTC,.,TRBD1,TRBV11-2,TRBJ2-7
CASSSISPGTDFYGYTF,TGTGCCAGCAGTTCTATAAGTCCCGGGACAGATTTCTATGGCTACACCTTC,.,TRBD1,TRBV27,TRBJ1-2
CASSLAYNYGYTF,TGTGCCAGCAGTCTAGCTTATAACTATGGCTACACCTTC,.,.,TRBV25-1,TRBJ1-2
CASSGQENTEAFF,TGTGCCAGTAGCGGACAGGAGAACACTGAAGCTTTCTTT,.,TRBD1,TRBV19,TRBJ1-1
CASSEGRAENNYGYTF,TGTGCCAGCAGTGAAGGGCGGGCAGAGAATAACTATGGCTACACCTTC,.,.,TRBV2,TRBJ1-2
CASSEEGRNTEAFF,TGCGCCAGCAGTGAAGAGGGAAGGAACACTGAAGCTTTCTTT,.,.,TRBV10-2,TRBJ1-1
CANHAGAQYSPLHF,TGTGCCAATCACGCGGGGGCGCAATATTCACCCCTCCACTTT,.,.,TRBV5-3,TRBJ1-6
CASRNGQGGYGYTF,TGTGCCAGCAGAAATGGACAGGGGGGCTATGGCTACACCTTC,.,TRBD1,TRBV6-5,TRBJ1-2
CASRGTGLYGYTF,TGTGCCAGCAGGGGTACAGGCCTCTATGGCTACACCTTC,.,.,TRBV12-3/TRBV12-4,TRBJ1-2
CASSLSVQGAYEQYF,TGTGCCAGCAGTCTTTCGGTTCAGGGGGCCTACGAGCAGTACTTC,.,TRBD1,TRBV27,TRBJ2-7
CASSPPGRLKYGYTF,TGTGCCAGCTCACCCCCGGGGAGATTGAAGTATGGCTACACCTTC,.,.,TRBV18,TRBJ1-2
CASSLAGSISTDTQYF,TGTGCCAGCAGCTTAGCCGGGTCGATTAGCACAGATACGCAGTATTTT,once,.,TRBV13,TRBJ2-3
CASSLGTGTYEQYF,TGTGCCAGCAGCTTAGGGACAGGAACCTACGAGCAGTACTTC,.,TRBD1,TRBV11-2,TRBJ2-7
CASSLSSGRGEQYF,TGTGCCAGCAGTTTGAGTAGCGGGAGGGGCGAGCAGTACTTC,many,TRBD2,TRBV28,TRBJ2-7
CASSYSSQGTYEQYF,TGTGCCAGCAGTTACTCGAGTCAGGGAACCTACGAGCAGTACTTC,.,.,TRBV6-5,TRBJ2-7
CASIVGLAAGGEQYF,TGTGCCAGCATTGTTGGGCTAGCGGCCGGGGGGGAGCAGTACTTC,.,TRBD2,TRBV6-5,TRBJ2-7
CAIARGINTQYF,TGTGCCATCGCGAGGGGGATTAATACGCAGTATTTT,.,.,TRBV10-3,TRBJ2-3
CASSPRRTGGNQPQHF,TGTGCCAGCAGTCCCCGCCGGACAGGGGGGAATCAGCCCCAGCATTTT,once,TRBD1,TRBV27,TRBJ1-5
CASSLQNEQFF,TGCGCCAGCAGCTTGCAGAATGAGCAGTTCTTC,.,.,TRBV5-1,TRBJ2-1
CASSASQYRDSLASGNTIYF,TGTGCCAGCAGCGCAAGTCAATACCGGGACAGTCTAGCCTCTGGAAACACCATATATTTT,.,TRBD1,TRBV9,TRBJ1-3
CASSIARGNYGYTF,TGTGCCAGTAGTATTGCGCGGGGAAACTATGGCTACACCTTC,few,.,TRBV19,TRBJ1-2